The 4 T cell receptor beta chains given below trace back to one sample, sequenced in a study of cytomegalovirus exposure and HLA in healthy donors. The assay was immunoSEQ multiplex PCR, and TCRdb's table has in-frame clones only and misses some. The sample includes about 130,000 clones, roughly four fifths of them seen just once. Sequencing was performed on PBMCs. The receptors derive from a man aged 25 to 45 in good health and CMV-seropositive.

V usage is TRBV11-3 and J usage is TRBJ2-2, with D unresolved. Germline assignment: CDR1 SGHNT and CDR2 YENEEA. Trimming took 4 bases from V and 4 from J, leaving 4 bases between them. The CDR3 extends over 12 amino acids. This CDR3 reads CASSSSTGELFF. In DNA form, the CDR3 reads TGTGCCAGCAGCTCTTCCACCGGGGAGCTGTTTTTT. The whole variable domain, remainder taken from reference TRBV11-3 and TRBJ2-2, is EAGVVQSPRYKIIEKKQPVAFWCNPISGHNTLYWYLQNLGQGPELLIRYENEEAVDDSQLPKDRFSAERLKGVDSTLKIQPAELGDSAVYLCASSSSTGELFFGEGSRLTVL.

The chain has TRBV9 and TRBJ1-2; 7 nucleotides match TRBD1. The CDR3 extends over 17 amino acids. Germline values: CDR1 SGDLS, CDR2 YYNGEE. V was pared by 0 bases and J by 7 bases, with 15 bases of the junction left unmatched. CDR3 sequence reads: CASSVDWGRGYGSGYTF. The CDR3 DNA sequence: TGTGCCAGCAGCGTAGATTGGGGCAGGGGGTATGGGTCTGGCTACACCTTC.

The chain combines TRBV4-3 with TRBJ1-2; 7 nucleotides line up with TRBD1. Unmatched junction bases numbered 6, after V lost 4 bases and J lost 4 bases. This CDR3 spans 14 amino acids. Germline V gene data show CDR1 as LGHNA and CDR2 as YSLEER. CDR3: CASSPTGWGYGYTF. The CDR3 coding sequence is TGCGCCAGCAGCCCGACAGGGTGGGGCTATGGCTACACCTTC.

The gene calls are TRBV4-1 and TRBJ1-1, with D unresolved. The V and J ends lost 2 bases and 4 bases respectively, with 8 bases between them. The CDR3 spans 13 residues. Germline V gene lookup returns CDR1 MGHRA and CDR2 YSYEKL. The CDR3 region is CASSQRQATEAFF. The CDR3 DNA reads TGCGCCAGCAGCCAACGCCAGGCCACTGAAGCTTTCTTT.